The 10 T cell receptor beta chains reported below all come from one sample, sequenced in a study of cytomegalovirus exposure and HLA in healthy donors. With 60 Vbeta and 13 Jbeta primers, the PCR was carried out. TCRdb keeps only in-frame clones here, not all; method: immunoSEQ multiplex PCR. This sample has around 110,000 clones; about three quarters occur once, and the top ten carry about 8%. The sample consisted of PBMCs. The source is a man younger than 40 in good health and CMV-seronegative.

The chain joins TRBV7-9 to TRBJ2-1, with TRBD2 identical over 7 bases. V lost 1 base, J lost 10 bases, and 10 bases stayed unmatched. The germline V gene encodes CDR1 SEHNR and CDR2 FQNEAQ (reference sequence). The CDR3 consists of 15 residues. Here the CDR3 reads CASSLGLAERGEQFF. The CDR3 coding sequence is TGTGCCAGCAGCTTAGGGCTAGCGGAACGGGGCGAGCAGTTCTTC.

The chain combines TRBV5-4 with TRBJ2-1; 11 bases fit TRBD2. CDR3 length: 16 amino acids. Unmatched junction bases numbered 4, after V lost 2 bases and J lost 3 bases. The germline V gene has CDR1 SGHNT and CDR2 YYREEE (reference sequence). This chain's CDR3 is CASSLTSGSVYNEQFF. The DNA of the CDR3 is TGTGCCAGCAGCTTAACTAGCGGGAGTGTCTACAATGAGCAGTTCTTC.

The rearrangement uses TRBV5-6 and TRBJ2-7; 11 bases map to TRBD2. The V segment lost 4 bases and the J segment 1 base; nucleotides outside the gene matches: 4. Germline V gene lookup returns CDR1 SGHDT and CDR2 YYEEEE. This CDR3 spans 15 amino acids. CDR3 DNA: TGTGCCAGCAGCCCGGGACTAGCGGCTTCCTACGAGCAGTACTTC. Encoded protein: CASSPGLAASYEQYF.

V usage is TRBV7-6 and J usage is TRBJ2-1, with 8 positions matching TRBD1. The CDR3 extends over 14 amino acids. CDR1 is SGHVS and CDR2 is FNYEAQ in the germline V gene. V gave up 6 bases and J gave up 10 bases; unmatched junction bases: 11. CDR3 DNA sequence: TGTGCCAGCAGTCTGAGGCAGGGGGCTGGAGAGCAGTTCTTC. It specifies CASSLRQGAGEQFF.

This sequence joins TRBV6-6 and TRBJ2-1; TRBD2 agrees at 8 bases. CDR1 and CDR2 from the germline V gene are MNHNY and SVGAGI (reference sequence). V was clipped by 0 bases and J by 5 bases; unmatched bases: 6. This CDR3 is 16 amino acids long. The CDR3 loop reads CASSYSFGRANNEQFF. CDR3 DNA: TGTGCCAGCAGTTACTCTTTCGGGAGGGCTAACAATGAGCAGTTCTTC.

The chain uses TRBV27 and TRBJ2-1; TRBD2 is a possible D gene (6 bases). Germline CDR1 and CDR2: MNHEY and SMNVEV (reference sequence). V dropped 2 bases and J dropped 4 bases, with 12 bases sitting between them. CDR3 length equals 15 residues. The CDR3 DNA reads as TGTGCCAGCAGTTTAATAGCGGCCCCTTACAATGAGCAGTTCTTC. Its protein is CASSLIAAPYNEQFF.

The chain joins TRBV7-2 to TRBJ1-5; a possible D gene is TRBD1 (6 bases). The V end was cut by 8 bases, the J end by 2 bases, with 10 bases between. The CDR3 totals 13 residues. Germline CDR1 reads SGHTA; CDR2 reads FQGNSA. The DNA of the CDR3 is TGTGCCAGCTCGTGGACAGGCAATCAGCCCCAGCATTTT. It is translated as CASSWTGNQPQHF.

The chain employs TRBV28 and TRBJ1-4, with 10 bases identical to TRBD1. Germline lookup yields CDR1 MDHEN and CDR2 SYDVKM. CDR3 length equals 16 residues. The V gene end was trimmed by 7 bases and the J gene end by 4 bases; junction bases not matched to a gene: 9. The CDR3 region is CASTQSRTGGNEKLFF. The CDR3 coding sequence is TGTGCCAGCACCCAATCCCGGACAGGGGGTAATGAAAAACTGTTTTTT.

The CDR3 loop reads CASSKDSSGLYEQYF. As DNA, the CDR3 is TGTGCCAGTAGTAAGGACTCTAGCGGGTTATACGAGCAGTACTTC. The V and J genes are TRBV19 and TRBJ2-7; 8 positions match TRBD2. The CDR3 has 15 amino acids. The ends lost 4 bases at V and 4 bases at J; junction bases unmatched: 9. Germline lookup yields CDR1 LNHDA and CDR2 SQIVND (reference sequence).

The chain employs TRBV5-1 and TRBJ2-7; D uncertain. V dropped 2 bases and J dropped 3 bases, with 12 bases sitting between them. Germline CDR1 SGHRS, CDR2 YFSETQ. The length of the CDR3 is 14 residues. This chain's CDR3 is CASSFDTPHYEQYF. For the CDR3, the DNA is TGCGCCAGCAGCTTTGACACACCGCACTACGAGCAGTACTTC.